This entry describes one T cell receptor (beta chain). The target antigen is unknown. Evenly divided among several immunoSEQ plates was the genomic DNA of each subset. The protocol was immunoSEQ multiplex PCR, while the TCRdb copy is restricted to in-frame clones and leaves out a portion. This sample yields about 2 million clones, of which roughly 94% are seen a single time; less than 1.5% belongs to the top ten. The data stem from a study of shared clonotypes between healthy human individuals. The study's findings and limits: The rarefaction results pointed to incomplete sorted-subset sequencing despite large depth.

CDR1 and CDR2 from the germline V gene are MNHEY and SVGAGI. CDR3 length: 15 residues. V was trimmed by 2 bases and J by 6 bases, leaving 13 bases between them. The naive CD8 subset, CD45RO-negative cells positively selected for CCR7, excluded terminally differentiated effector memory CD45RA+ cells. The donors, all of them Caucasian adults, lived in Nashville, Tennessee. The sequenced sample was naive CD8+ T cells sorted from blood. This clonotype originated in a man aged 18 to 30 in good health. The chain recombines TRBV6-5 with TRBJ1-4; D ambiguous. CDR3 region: CASSYNIGSYEKLFF. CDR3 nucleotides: TGTGCCAGCAGTTACAACATCGGGAGTTATGAAAAACTGTTTTTT.